This TCR beta chain stems from a study of blood T cell repertoires in COVID-19. Whole-study context: Acute-phase and convalescent COVID-19 samples originated in the United States, Italy and Spain. Sources were T cells, B-cell-depleted T cells, or PBMCs; the material itself was cDNA or gDNA.

In the source study's methods: Using reference gene primer amplification, nucleated cell counts were estimated. Only in-frame clones appear in the TCRdb table, and some are missing; sequencing was by immunoSEQ multiplex PCR. V and J calls and clone size are those listed in that table; D and trimming were worked out from the DNA. The top ten hold 9.5% to 12% of the sample, which has about 130,000 clones, around nine tenths seen once. For this clone: Compared with germline, one end of the junction differs, possibly owing to a read error.

The germline V gene encodes CDR1 LNHDA and CDR2 SQIVND (reference sequence). The CDR3 sequence is 15 residues long. This TCR was recovered from a woman in her 70s with COVID-19, enrolled during active disease. This chain uses TRBV19 with TRBJ2-7, with 8 nucleotides matching TRBD1. The sample comprised peripheral blood. The chain's CDR3 is CASSRTGTLSHEQYF. The CDR3 DNA reads as TGTGCCAGTAGCCGGACAGGGACCCTCTCCCACGAGCAGTACTTC. The variable domain in full, with the rest retrieved from reference TRBV19 and TRBJ2-7, is DGGITQSPKYLFRKEGQNVTLSCEQNLNHDAMYWYRQDPGQGLRLIYYSQIVNDFQKGDIAEGYSVSREKKESFPLTVTSAQKNPTAFYLCASSRTGTLSHEQYFGPGTRLTVT.